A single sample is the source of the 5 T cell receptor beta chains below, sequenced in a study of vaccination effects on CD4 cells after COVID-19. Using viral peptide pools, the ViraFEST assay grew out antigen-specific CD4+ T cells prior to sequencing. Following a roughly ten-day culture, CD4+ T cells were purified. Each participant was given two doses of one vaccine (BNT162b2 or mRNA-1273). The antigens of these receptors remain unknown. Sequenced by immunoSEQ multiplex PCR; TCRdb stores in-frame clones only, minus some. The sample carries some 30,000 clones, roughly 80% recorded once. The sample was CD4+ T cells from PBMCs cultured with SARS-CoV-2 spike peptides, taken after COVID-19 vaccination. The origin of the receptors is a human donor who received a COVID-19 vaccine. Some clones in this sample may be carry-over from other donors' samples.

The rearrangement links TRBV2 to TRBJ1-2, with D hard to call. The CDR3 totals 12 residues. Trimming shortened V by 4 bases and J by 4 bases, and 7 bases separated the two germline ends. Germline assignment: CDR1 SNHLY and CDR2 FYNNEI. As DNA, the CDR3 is TGTGCCAGCAGTGCGAGTGCCTATGGCTACACCTTC. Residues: CASSASAYGYTF. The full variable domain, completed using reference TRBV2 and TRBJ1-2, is EPEVTQTPSHQVTQMGQEVILRCVPISNHLYFYWYRQILGQKVEFLVSFYNNEISEKSEIFDDQFSVERPDGSNFTLKIRSTKLEDSAMYFCASSASAYGYTFGSGTRLTVV.

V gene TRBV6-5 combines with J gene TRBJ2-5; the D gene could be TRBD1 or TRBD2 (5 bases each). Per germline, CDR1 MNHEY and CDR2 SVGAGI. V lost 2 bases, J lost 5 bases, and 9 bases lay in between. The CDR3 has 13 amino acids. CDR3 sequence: CASSYGGGETQYF. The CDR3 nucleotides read TGTGCCAGCAGTTACGGGGGTGGGGAGACCCAGTACTTC.

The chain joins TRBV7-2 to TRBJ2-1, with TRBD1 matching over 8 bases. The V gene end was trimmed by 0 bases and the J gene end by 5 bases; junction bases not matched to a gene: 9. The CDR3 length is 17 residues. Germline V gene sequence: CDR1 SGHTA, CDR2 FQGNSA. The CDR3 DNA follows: TGTGCCAGCAGCTTAGCGCGAAGGACAGGGTCGAACAATGAGCAGTTCTTC. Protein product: CASSLARRTGSNNEQFF.

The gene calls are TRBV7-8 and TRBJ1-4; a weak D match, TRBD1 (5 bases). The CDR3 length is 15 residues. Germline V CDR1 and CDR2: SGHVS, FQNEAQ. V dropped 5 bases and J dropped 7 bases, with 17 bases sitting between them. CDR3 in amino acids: CASSPRAGIGEKLFF. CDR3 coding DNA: TGTGCCAGCAGCCCGCGGGCAGGGATTGGTGAAAAACTGTTTTTT.

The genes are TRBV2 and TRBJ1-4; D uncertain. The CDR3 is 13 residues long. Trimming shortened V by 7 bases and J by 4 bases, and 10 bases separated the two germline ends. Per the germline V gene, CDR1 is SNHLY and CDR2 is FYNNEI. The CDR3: CASKRQINEKLFF. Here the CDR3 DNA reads TGTGCCAGCAAGCGCCAGATTAATGAAAAACTGTTTTTT.